A selection of T cell receptor beta chains follows, all from one sample in a study of blood T cell repertoires in COVID-19. Assay: immunoSEQ multiplex PCR; the TCRdb copy retains only in-frame clones and omits some. The sample consists of roughly 31,000 clones, about 90% of them appearing once. What was sequenced was peripheral blood. These receptors all stem from a man in his sixties with active COVID-19. Both conserved end residues are part of each CDR3. D genes are given only for firm matches. Size is stated for part of the rows, as once, few or many counts, or as a class when the clone is expanded.

D	J	V	size	DNA	CDR3
TRBD2	TRBJ2-3	TRBV28	.	TGTGCCAGCAGTTCTGGCGGGGGGTTCGGCACAGATACGCAGTATTTT	CASSSGGGFGTDTQYF
TRBD1	TRBJ1-2	TRBV6-1	.	TGTGCCAGCAGTGAAGCAGGACAGGGTAGCACCTATGGCTACACCTTC	CASSEAGQGSTYGYTF
.	TRBJ1-1	TRBV25-1	.	TGTGCCAGCAACACGGCAGACTACACTGAAGCTTTCTTT	CASNTADYTEAFF
.	TRBJ2-2	TRBV15	.	TGTGCCACCAGCAGAGAATTCAACGGGGAGCTGTTTTTT	CATSREFNGELFF
.	TRBJ1-5	TRBV6-6	.	TGTGCCAGCAGGGGGGCAGGGAATCAGCCCCAGCATTTT	CASRGAGNQPQHF
TRBD1	TRBJ1-6	TRBV28	.	TGTGCCAGCAGTCTTACGGACAGGGGAAATTCACCCCTCCACTTT	CASSLTDRGNSPLHF
TRBD1	TRBJ1-4	TRBV19	.	TGTGCCAGTAACAATCCCCAGGGGGCAACTAATGAAAAACTGTTTTTT	CASNNPQGATNEKLFF
.	TRBJ2-7	TRBV7-2	.	TGTGCCAGCAGCTTAACCCCGGACACCGTCTCCTACGAGCAGTACTTC	CASSLTPDTVSYEQYF
TRBD1	TRBJ1-6	TRBV3-1/TRBV3-2	.	TGTGCCAGCAGCCAAGATCTTGGGGACAGGATCTCCTATAATTCACCCCTCCACTTT	CASSQDLGDRISYNSPLHF
.	TRBJ1-2	TRBV4-3	.	TGCGCCAGCAGCCAAGACAAAGCTAACTATGGCTACACTTTC	CASSQDKANYGYTF
TRBD1	TRBJ2-5	TRBV7-2	.	TGTGCCAGCAGCCATCCCCGTCCCGGGACAGGGCCCGGGGAGACCCAGTACTTC	CASSHPRPGTGPGETQYF
TRBD2	TRBJ2-3	TRBV3-1/TRBV3-2	.	TGTGCCAGCAGCTTTTCCCGCGGGGGGGCCGCAGATACGCAGTATTTT	CASSFSRGGAADTQYF
.	TRBJ2-1	TRBV3-1/TRBV3-2	.	TGTGCCAGCAGCCAGACCCTAGCGTCCCAAGAGCAGTTCTTC	CASSQTLASQEQFF
.	TRBJ1-2	TRBV27	.	TGTGCCAGCAGTTTAGGAGAGGGGGTGAGCTATGGCTACACCTTC	CASSLGEGVSYGYTF
TRBD1	TRBJ2-1	TRBV2	.	TGTGCCAGCAGTGAATTGGGACAGGCCTACAATGAGCAGTTCTTC	CASSELGQAYNEQFF
.	TRBJ1-6	TRBV7-2	.	TGTGCCAGCACACGCCGGATGGAAGGAGATTCACCCCTCCACTTT	CASTRRMEGDSPLHF
TRBD2	TRBJ2-3	TRBV4-3	.	TGCGCCAGCAGCCAAGATACGGGGGGGCCAGATACGCAGTATTTT	CASSQDTGGPDTQYF
TRBD1	TRBJ1-1	TRBV29-1	.	TGCAGCGTGGCACAGGGGACGGACACTGAAGCTTTCTTT	CSVAQGTDTEAFF
.	TRBJ2-7	TRBV24-1	.	TGTGCCACCAGTGACAGCTACGAGCAGTACTTC	CATSDSYEQYF
.	TRBJ1-3	TRBV9	.	TGTGCCAGCAGCGTTGGACAACACACCATATATTTT	CASSVGQHTIYF
.	TRBJ1-6	TRBV5-6	.	TGTGCCAGCAGCTACAGGGTTTCACCCCTCCACTTT	CASSYRVSPLHF
.	TRBJ1-5	TRBV7-9	.	TGTGCCAGCGGGTTGGGGGCTAGCAATCAGCCCCAGCATTTT	CASGLGASNQPQHF
TRBD1	TRBJ1-1	TRBV29-1	.	TGCAGCGTTAAAACAGGGGCGAGTACTGAAGCTTTCTTT	CSVKTGASTEAFF
TRBD1	TRBJ2-5	TRBV5-1	.	TGCGCCAGCAGCTGGCAGGGGGCGAGAGGGACCCAGTACTTC	CASSWQGARGTQYF
.	TRBJ1-5	TRBV21-1	.	TGTGCCAGCGGACCCCTAGACAGGGTTCGCAATCAGCCCCAGCATTTT	CASGPLDRVRNQPQHF
.	TRBJ1-1	TRBV11-3	.	TGTGCCAGCAGCTACGGGGTGGGGAACACTGAAGCTTTCTTT	CASSYGVGNTEAFF
.	TRBJ2-3	TRBV10-2	.	TGCGCCAGCAGTGAATGGGGGCCAGATACGCAGTATTTT	CASSEWGPDTQYF
TRBD2	TRBJ2-5	TRBV27	.	TGTGCCAGCAGAAGACTAGCGGCTCAAGAGACCCAGTACTTC	CASRRLAAQETQYF
.	TRBJ2-3	TRBV11-2	.	TGTGCCAGCAGCTTCGTGCGGGGGCCAGATACGCAGTATTTT	CASSFVRGPDTQYF
TRBD2	TRBJ2-1	TRBV2	.	TGTGCCAGCAGTGAACTAGCGGGGGGGCCCTCCTACAATGAGCAGTTCTTC	CASSELAGGPSYNEQFF
.	TRBJ1-3	TRBV6-5	.	TGTGCCAGCAGTCCGGCGCCGGGACTAGGGTTCACCATATATTTT	CASSPAPGLGFTIYF
.	TRBJ2-5	TRBV27	few	TGTGCCAGCAGATTCGACAGGAACCAAGAGACCCAGTACTTC	CASRFDRNQETQYF
.	TRBJ1-1	TRBV5-6	.	TGTGCCAGCAGCTTGAGGTGGGGCAGATCGAACACTGAAGCTTTCTTT	CASSLRWGRSNTEAFF
TRBD2	TRBJ2-3	TRBV2	once	TGTGCCAGCAGAGGGACTAGCGGGGCAGTCACAGATACGCAGTATTTT	CASRGTSGAVTDTQYF
.	TRBJ2-1	TRBV4-1	.	TGCGCCAGCAGCCAACTTCCGCCAGCGAGCTCCTACAATGAGCAGTTCTTC	CASSQLPPASSYNEQFF
.	TRBJ2-1	TRBV24-1	few	TGTGCCACCAGTGTAGGGGCCCCCGAGCAGTTCTTC	CATSVGAPEQFF
TRBD1	TRBJ1-1	TRBV18	.	TGTGCCAGCTCAACCACCTTCAGGGGGAAGAACACTGAAGCTTTCTTT	CASSTTFRGKNTEAFF
TRBD1	TRBJ1-2	TRBV5-5	.	TGTGCCAGCAGCCCATCACAGGGGGCCTATGGCTACACCTTC	CASSPSQGAYGYTF
.	TRBJ2-2	TRBV9	.	TGTGCCAGCAGCGTAGTAAGGCGGGGCACATCGGGGACCGGGGAGCTGTTTTTT	CASSVVRRGTSGTGELFF
.	TRBJ2-1	TRBV7-3	.	TGTGCCAGCAGCTTCGCCAACAGCTACAATGAGCAGTTCTTC	CASSFANSYNEQFF
TRBD1	TRBJ2-7	TRBV5-4	once	TGTGCCAGCAGTGGGGGGTGGACAGGGTTAAACGAGCAGTACTTC	CASSGGWTGLNEQYF
.	TRBJ1-5	TRBV6-5	.	TGTGCCAGCAGATTACAGGGTACCGGCTATCAGCCCCAGCATTTT	CASRLQGTGYQPQHF
TRBD2	TRBJ2-1	TRBV3-1/TRBV3-2	.	TGTGCCAGCAGCCTTCTGGGACTAGCGGGGGGCCTTCACAATGAGCAGTTCTTC	CASSLLGLAGGLHNEQFF
TRBD1	TRBJ1-5	TRBV28	.	TGTGCCAGCAGAATGGGACAGGGGGTTTATCCCCAGCATTTT	CASRMGQGVYPQHF
TRBD1	TRBJ2-3	TRBV24-1	.	TGTGCCACCAGTGATTTGGGGGACAGGGCTAGCACAGATACGCAGTATTTT	CATSDLGDRASTDTQYF
TRBD2	TRBJ2-1	TRBV7-9	.	TGTGCCAGCAGAAGTCGTAGCGGGGGCTATGAGCAGTTCTTC	CASRSRSGGYEQFF
.	TRBJ1-5	TRBV6-5	.	TGTGCCAGCAGTCGACACCGTAGCAATCAGCCCCAGCATTTT	CASSRHRSNQPQHF
TRBD2	TRBJ2-7	TRBV28	.	TGTGCCAGCAGTTTCTTAGCGGGGGCCTACGAGCAGTACTTC	CASSFLAGAYEQYF
.	TRBJ2-7	TRBV5-6	.	TGTGCCAGCAGCTTCCTTTACGAGCAGTACTTC	CASSFLYEQYF
TRBD1	TRBJ1-2	TRBV6-1	.	TGTGCCAGCAGTGACGGACAGGGCTATGGCTACACCTTC	CASSDGQGYGYTF
.	TRBJ1-2	TRBV28	.	TGTGCCAGCAGTTTATTGTTGGGGAGCTATGGCTACACCTTC	CASSLLLGSYGYTF
.	TRBJ2-1	TRBV18	.	TGTGCCAGCTCACCAGGGGGGAGCTCCTACAATGAGCAGTTCTTC	CASSPGGSSYNEQFF
.	TRBJ1-2	TRBV9	.	TGTGCCAGCAGTCCGGGGAGGGGAAACTATGGCTACACCTTC	CASSPGRGNYGYTF